These T cell receptor beta chains were read from a single sample in a study of cytomegalovirus exposure and HLA in healthy donors. Only in-frame clones appear in the TCRdb table, and some are missing; sequencing was by immunoSEQ multiplex PCR. The sample holds roughly 110,000 clones, about four fifths seen once. Sequencing input: PBMCs. All receptors derive from a man aged 25 to 40 in good health and CMV-seropositive. CDR3s include the opening cysteine and the closing phenylalanine or tryptophan. The order of the fields is J gene, V gene, D gene, clone size, CDR3 protein, CDR3 DNA. The D gene is left open where the match is weak. A clone size is listed for some rows: how often the clone was seen (once, few, many), or a class if it is expanded.

J gene: TRBJ2-7; V gene: TRBV7-8; D gene: TRBD2; clone size: -; CDR3 protein: CASSFRRTGGRYEQYF; CDR3 DNA: TGTGCCAGCAGCTTCCGACGGACGGGAGGGAGGTACGAGCAGTACTTC
J gene: TRBJ1-3; V gene: TRBV9; D gene: -; clone size: few; CDR3 protein: CASSIGSGNTIYF; CDR3 DNA: TGTGCCAGCAGCATCGGCTCTGGAAACACCATATATTTT
J gene: TRBJ2-1; V gene: TRBV7-6; D gene: TRBD2; clone size: -; CDR3 protein: CASSLRASGRGMMHEQFF; CDR3 DNA: TGTGCCAGCAGCTTGAGGGCCAGCGGGAGGGGGATGATGCATGAGCAGTTCTTC
J gene: TRBJ2-3; V gene: TRBV19; D gene: -; clone size: few; CDR3 protein: CASSISGVRDTQYF; CDR3 DNA: TGTGCCAGTAGTATATCAGGGGTCAGGGATACGCAGTATTTT
J gene: TRBJ2-7; V gene: TRBV6-5; D gene: TRBD2; clone size: few; CDR3 protein: CASREAGLAYEQYF; CDR3 DNA: TGTGCCAGCAGGGAAGCGGGACTGGCCTACGAGCAGTACTTC
J gene: TRBJ2-1; V gene: TRBV27; D gene: -; clone size: once; CDR3 protein: CASSSDYGPYNEQFF; CDR3 DNA: TGTGCCAGCAGTTCCGACTACGGACCCTACAATGAGCAGTTCTTC
J gene: TRBJ2-5; V gene: TRBV7-8; D gene: TRBD2; clone size: -; CDR3 protein: CASSLGLVQETQYF; CDR3 DNA: TGTGCCAGCAGCTTGGGACTAGTCCAAGAGACCCAGTACTTC
J gene: TRBJ1-1; V gene: TRBV28; D gene: TRBD1; clone size: -; CDR3 protein: CASSSQGGYTEAFF; CDR3 DNA: TGTGCCAGCAGTTCCCAAGGGGGCTACACTGAAGCTTTCTTT
J gene: TRBJ1-4; V gene: TRBV6-1; D gene: -; clone size: -; CDR3 protein: CASSERNRATNEKLFF; CDR3 DNA: TGTGCCAGCAGTGAACGGAACAGGGCAACTAATGAAAAACTGTTTTTT
J gene: TRBJ1-1; V gene: TRBV9; D gene: -; clone size: -; CDR3 protein: CASSVEFGGSTAFF; CDR3 DNA: TGTGCCAGCAGCGTAGAATTTGGAGGGTCTACAGCTTTCTTT
J gene: TRBJ2-1; V gene: TRBV5-6; D gene: TRBD1; clone size: once; CDR3 protein: CASSLGPTGDNEQFF; CDR3 DNA: TGTGCCAGCAGCTTGGGCCCGACAGGGGACAATGAGCAGTTCTTC
J gene: TRBJ1-5; V gene: TRBV28; D gene: -; clone size: once; CDR3 protein: CASNGSPGGNQPQHF; CDR3 DNA: TGTGCCAGCAATGGGAGTCCGGGGGGCAATCAGCCCCAGCATTTT
J gene: TRBJ1-1; V gene: TRBV28; D gene: TRBD1; clone size: -; CDR3 protein: CASKPGQPNPGEAFF; CDR3 DNA: TGTGCCAGCAAGCCGGGACAGCCGAATCCCGGTGAAGCTTTCTTT
J gene: TRBJ1-1; V gene: TRBV7-3; D gene: -; clone size: -; CDR3 protein: CASSYNEGTEAFF; CDR3 DNA: TGTGCCAGCAGCTATAATGAGGGCACTGAAGCTTTCTTT
J gene: TRBJ1-1; V gene: TRBV5-1; D gene: -; clone size: -; CDR3 protein: CASSSQQGMNTEAFF; CDR3 DNA: TGCGCCAGCAGCTCTCAACAGGGAATGAACACTGAAGCTTTCTTT
J gene: TRBJ1-3; V gene: TRBV25-1; D gene: -; clone size: -; CDR3 protein: CASRQSVLENTIYF; CDR3 DNA: TGTGCCAGCAGGCAGAGCGTGCTGGAAAACACCATATATTTT
J gene: TRBJ1-1; V gene: TRBV15; D gene: -; clone size: -; CDR3 protein: CATSRGRVTPEAFF; CDR3 DNA: TGTGCCACCAGCAGAGGCAGGGTGACACCTGAAGCTTTCTTT
J gene: TRBJ2-6; V gene: TRBV15; D gene: TRBD2; clone size: -; CDR3 protein: CATQAGGANVLTF; CDR3 DNA: TGTGCAACCCAAGCGGGAGGGGCCAACGTCCTGACTTTC
J gene: TRBJ2-2; V gene: TRBV5-5; D gene: -; clone size: few; CDR3 protein: CASSPLGGTNTGELFF; CDR3 DNA: TGTGCCAGCAGCCCCCTCGGCGGTACGAACACCGGGGAGCTGTTTTTT
J gene: TRBJ2-1; V gene: TRBV19; D gene: -; clone size: medium-sized; CDR3 protein: CASSVRSGVEQFF; CDR3 DNA: TGTGCCAGTAGTGTCCGTTCAGGGGTTGAGCAGTTCTTC
J gene: TRBJ1-1; V gene: TRBV6-1; D gene: -; clone size: -; CDR3 protein: CASSERPMDLGRNTEAFF; CDR3 DNA: TGTGCCAGCAGTGAACGACCAATGGACCTGGGGAGGAACACTGAAGCTTTCTTT
J gene: TRBJ1-3; V gene: TRBV6-1; D gene: -; clone size: -; CDR3 protein: CASSVGTLSGNTIYF; CDR3 DNA: TGTGCCAGCAGTGTGGGGACTCTCTCTGGAAACACCATATATTTT
J gene: TRBJ1-6; V gene: TRBV18; D gene: -; clone size: -; CDR3 protein: CASSLETGEGSPLHF; CDR3 DNA: TGTGCCAGCTCACTAGAAACGGGGGAAGGTTCACCCCTCCACTTT
J gene: TRBJ2-5; V gene: TRBV7-9; D gene: -; clone size: -; CDR3 protein: CSSSSLWGRENQETQYF; CDR3 DNA: TGTTCCAGCAGCTCCCTTTGGGGCAGGGAAAACCAAGAGACCCAGTACTTC
J gene: TRBJ2-3; V gene: TRBV27; D gene: TRBD2; clone size: -; CDR3 protein: CASSLLNLAGGVDTQYF; CDR3 DNA: TGTGCCAGCAGTTTATTGAACTTGGCGGGGGGGGTAGATACGCAGTATTTT
J gene: TRBJ1-1; V gene: TRBV5-1; D gene: -; clone size: -; CDR3 protein: CASGRTVNTEAFF; CDR3 DNA: TGCGCCAGCGGGAGAACAGTGAACACTGAAGCTTTCTTT
J gene: TRBJ1-5; V gene: TRBV28; D gene: -; clone size: once; CDR3 protein: CASITWIRAEPQHF; CDR3 DNA: TGTGCCAGCATCACTTGGATCAGGGCCGAGCCCCAGCATTTT
J gene: TRBJ2-3; V gene: TRBV6-1; D gene: TRBD2; clone size: -; CDR3 protein: CATRLAGGIDTQYF; CDR3 DNA: TGTGCCACTAGACTAGCGGGGGGGATAGATACGCAGTATTTT
J gene: TRBJ1-2; V gene: TRBV6-1; D gene: TRBD1; clone size: few; CDR3 protein: CASSPEGADSYGYTF; CDR3 DNA: TGTGCCAGCAGTCCTGAGGGGGCGGATAGCTATGGCTACACCTTC
J gene: TRBJ2-3; V gene: TRBV29-1; D gene: TRBD1; clone size: -; CDR3 protein: CSAGTGSDTQYF; CDR3 DNA: TGCAGCGCTGGGACAGGTTCAGATACGCAGTATTTT
J gene: TRBJ1-1; V gene: TRBV5-1; D gene: -; clone size: -; CDR3 protein: CASSQQGHPDTEAFF; CDR3 DNA: TGCGCCAGCAGCCAACAGGGCCATCCTGACACTGAAGCTTTCTTT
J gene: TRBJ1-4; V gene: TRBV27; D gene: -; clone size: -; CDR3 protein: CASSPWGGEKLFF; CDR3 DNA: TGTGCCAGCTCCCCCTGGGGGGGAGAAAAACTGTTTTTT
J gene: TRBJ2-1; V gene: TRBV13; D gene: TRBD2; clone size: -; CDR3 protein: CASSPGLSSSYNEQFF; CDR3 DNA: TGTGCCAGCAGCCCGGGACTATCGAGCTCCTACAATGAGCAGTTCTTC
J gene: TRBJ2-5; V gene: TRBV4-2; D gene: -; clone size: -; CDR3 protein: CASSQDLTGTYQETQYF; CDR3 DNA: TGTGCCAGCAGCCAAGATTTGACAGGAACGTACCAAGAGACCCAGTACTTC
J gene: TRBJ2-1; V gene: TRBV9; D gene: TRBD2; clone size: -; CDR3 protein: CASSAVGTSGVNEQFF; CDR3 DNA: TGTGCCAGCAGCGCAGTCGGGACTAGCGGTGTCAATGAGCAGTTCTTC
J gene: TRBJ1-3; V gene: TRBV28; D gene: TRBD1; clone size: -; CDR3 protein: CASSLVGQALGNTIYF; CDR3 DNA: TGTGCCAGCAGTTTGGTGGGACAGGCCCTGGGAAACACCATATATTTT
J gene: TRBJ1-2; V gene: TRBV10-2; D gene: -; clone size: -; CDR3 protein: CASSPLTDPYGYTF; CDR3 DNA: TGCGCCAGCAGTCCATTGACAGACCCTTATGGCTACACCTTC
J gene: TRBJ1-3; V gene: TRBV5-1; D gene: -; clone size: -; CDR3 protein: CASSLGQNSGNTIYF; CDR3 DNA: TGCGCCAGCAGCTTGGGACAGAACTCTGGAAACACCATATATTTT
J gene: TRBJ1-4; V gene: TRBV6-5; D gene: -; clone size: -; CDR3 protein: CASSLSVGGKKLFF; CDR3 DNA: TGTGCCAGCTCCCTCTCAGTTGGGGGCAAAAAACTGTTTTTT
J gene: TRBJ1-3; V gene: TRBV5-1; D gene: -; clone size: -; CDR3 protein: CASSLSSSRQSSSGNTIYF; CDR3 DNA: TGCGCCAGCAGCTTGTCCTCCAGCCGACAGAGCTCCTCTGGAAACACCATATATTTT
J gene: TRBJ2-2; V gene: TRBV7-9; D gene: -; clone size: -; CDR3 protein: CASSSRDGELFF; CDR3 DNA: TGTGCCAGCAGCTCCCGAGACGGGGAGCTGTTTTTT
J gene: TRBJ2-2; V gene: TRBV5-1; D gene: -; clone size: -; CDR3 protein: CASSPTTTGELFF; CDR3 DNA: TGCGCCAGCAGCCCAACAACAACCGGGGAGCTGTTTTTT
J gene: TRBJ2-1; V gene: TRBV2; D gene: -; clone size: -; CDR3 protein: CASSEWAGAYNEQFF; CDR3 DNA: TGTGCCAGCAGTGAGTGGGCAGGGGCCTACAATGAGCAGTTCTTC
J gene: TRBJ1-2; V gene: TRBV19; D gene: TRBD1; clone size: -; CDR3 protein: CATSLNGLRDSYGYTF; CDR3 DNA: TGTGCCACCTCACTCAATGGGCTCCGGGACAGCTATGGCTACACCTTC
J gene: TRBJ1-1; V gene: TRBV11-2; D gene: TRBD1; clone size: -; CDR3 protein: CASSLDRASLGTEAFF; CDR3 DNA: TGTGCCAGCAGCCTCGACAGGGCCTCGCTGGGCACTGAAGCTTTCTTT